This TCR beta chain stems from a study of shared clonotypes between healthy human individuals. The study, taken as a whole, reports: Naive subsets, compared against memory subsets, generally had larger estimated richness values. The study found roughly 5% of naive CD4 clonotypes shared across a few donors.

Germline CDR1 reads SEHNR; CDR2 reads FQNEAQ (reference sequence). V lost 3 bases and J 8 bases, leaving 13 bases between the germline ends. CDR3 length: 14 amino acids. The authors split each subset's genomic DNA evenly across several immunoSEQ plates. The repertoire was sequenced with immunoSEQ multiplex PCR; TCRdb's copy has only in-frame clones and lacks some. This table holds 100,000 or so clones, about 70% found once. As concerns this clone: Its antigen is currently unknown.

The chain couples TRBV7-9 to TRBJ1-4; unclear D gene. The sequenced sample was memory CD8+ T cells sorted from blood. Subset defined: CD45RO+ cells pooled with CCR7-negative TemRA cells. The clonotype originates from a woman younger than 45 in good health. CDR3 protein: CASSLMMVTEKLFF. The DNA of the CDR3 is TGTGCCAGCAGCTTGATGATGGTGACCGAAAAACTGTTTTTT.